This T cell receptor beta chain was obtained from a study of graft-versus-host responses after intestinal transplantation (dated by TCRdb to about 2021). For the wider study: Multivisceral, liver-intestinal, or isolated intestinal transplants were received by the recipients. Every recipient was given anti-thymocyte globulin induction, followed by 2 to 3 years of maintenance tacrolimus and steroids. After intestinal transplantation, graft-versus-host and host-versus-graft alloreactive T cell clones were followed in the graft, circulation and bone marrow using bulk TCR-beta CDR3 sequencing. Alloreactive clones were identified by sequencing pre-transplant mixed lymphocyte reaction products and comparing these products with unstimulated pre-transplant donor and recipient T cells. The cohort enrolled roughly 25 intestinal transplant recipients including one retransplant, and a few patients lacking pretransplant specimens were excluded. Donor T cell macrochimerism was defined as a peak of at least 4% donor T cells among recipient peripheral blood mononuclear cells. Samples from a few later patients were sequenced in-house on an Illumina MiSeq with MiXCR processing rather than by the commercial service.

Blood samples were collected up to 4 times in the first month after transplant and then at least monthly when available. The protocol used for the library was the immunoSEQ multiplex PCR assay. For most patients, genomic DNA was subjected to high-throughput TCR-beta CDR3 sequencing by Adaptive Biotechnologies. The authors' pipeline ran thus. TCR sequencing data were retrieved from Adaptive's ImmunoSEQ software for 15 to 20 patients, whereas a few other patients were processed with MiXCR and VDJtools. CDR3 nucleotide sequences shared by donor and recipient were removed because the origin of these sequences could not be assigned. To be classed as alloreactive, a clone needed at least 2-fold expansion over unstimulated cells and a minimum CFSE-low frequency of 0.002% (template counts) or 0.001% (read counts). Mappable clones were those detected in sequenced pre-transplant spleen, lymph node, or MLR CFSE-low populations of the donor or recipient. The cumulative frequency of alloreactive clones was calculated as a percentage of all sequences, weighted by copy number. TCRdb limited this immuneACCESS table to in-frame rearrangements with V and J called. A share of clones is missing; checked studies link under half to unresolved V genes, and the rest is unexplained. Clonal size and the V and J genes are those of that table, whereas D and trimming came from the DNA. This sample comprises fewer than 15,000 clones, 70% to 90% of them detected only once. Of the sample, 23% is held by the ten largest clones.

As for this clone: The clone's antigen remains unknown. Base qualities are not provided; no much larger clone lies one nucleotide away.

The cysteine opens and the phenylalanine closes a CDR3 of 14 amino acids. Of all the DNA, just the CDR3 is kept, 42 bases in frame from base 1. Per the germline V gene, SGHTA is the CDR1 and FQGTGA is the CDR2. V is reduced by 6 bases and J by 8 bases, leaving a spacing of 17 bases between them. Overall study results and their limits: In patients with donor T cell macrochimerism, the allografts had high GvH to HvG T cell clonal ratios. GvH clones were found in recipient bone marrow, and some of the GvH clones appeared earlier in ileal mucosa or blood, which is consistent with an intestinal mucosal origin. The relatively low number and heterogeneity of intestinal transplant patients limited the conclusions. Early after transplant, peak levels of circulating GvH clones were associated with declines in HvG clones.

The chain was built from TRBV7-3 and TRBJ2-1; the D gene assignment is ambiguous. This TCR derives from a human patient who received an intestinal transplant, so some T cells may come from the graft donor. Sequencing was performed on PBMCs, taken after intestinal transplantation. The CDR3 in this case is CASSPSGVGDEQFF. The bases are TGTGCCAGCAGTCCGTCTGGGGTTGGGGATGAGCAGTTCTTC.